This passage covers 2 T cell receptor beta chains from one sample sequenced in a study of blood T cell repertoires in COVID-19. Sequenced by immunoSEQ multiplex PCR; TCRdb stores in-frame clones only, minus some. The table has 200,000 to 250,000 clones, 80% to 95% seen once. Specimen: peripheral blood. The source of these receptors is a man in his 60s with COVID-19, enrolled during active disease.

This chain connects TRBV5-1 to TRBJ2-2; D remains unclear. Between the trimmed V and J ends, which lost 3 bases and 1 base, there was a span of 7 bases. There are 14 residues in the CDR3. Germline V gives CDR1 SGHRS, CDR2 YFSETQ. CDR3 protein: CASSSAGNTGELFF. DNA for the CDR3: TGCGCCAGCAGCTCCGCAGGGAACACCGGGGAGCTGTTTTTT.

This rearrangement joins TRBV28 to TRBJ2-7; 10 positions agree with TRBD1. CDR1 and CDR2 from the germline V gene are MDHEN and SYDVKM. The CDR3 is made up of 14 amino acids. Trimming took 5 bases from V and 2 from J; bases not matched to a gene: 3. The CDR3 sequence: CASSGTGATYEQYF. In nucleotides, the CDR3 is TGTGCCAGCAGTGGGACAGGGGCCACCTACGAGCAGTACTTC. The entire variable domain, with the rest obtained from reference TRBV28 and TRBJ2-7, is as follows: DVKVTQSSRYLVKRTGEKVFLECVQDMDHENMFWYRQDPGLGLRLIYFSYDVKMKEKGDIPEGYSVSREKKERFSLILESASTNQTSMYLCASSGTGATYEQYFGPGTRLTVT.